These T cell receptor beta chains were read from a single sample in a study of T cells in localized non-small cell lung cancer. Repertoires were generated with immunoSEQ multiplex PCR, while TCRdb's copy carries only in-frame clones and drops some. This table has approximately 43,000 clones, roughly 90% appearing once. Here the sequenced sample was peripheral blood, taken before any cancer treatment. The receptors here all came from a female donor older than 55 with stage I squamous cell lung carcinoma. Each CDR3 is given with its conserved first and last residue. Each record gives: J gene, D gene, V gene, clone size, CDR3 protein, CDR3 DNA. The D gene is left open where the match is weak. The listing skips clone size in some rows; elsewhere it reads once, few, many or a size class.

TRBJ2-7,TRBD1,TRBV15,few,CATSRRTGGYEQYF,TGTGCCACCAGCAGGAGGACAGGGGGCTACGAGCAGTACTTC
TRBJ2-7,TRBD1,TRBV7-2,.,CASSLGRGPTYEQYF,TGTGCCAGCAGCTTAGGCAGGGGGCCGACCTACGAGCAGTACTTC
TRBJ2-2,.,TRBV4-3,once,CASTLRRGVGELFF,TGCGCCAGCACCCTCAGGAGAGGGGTCGGGGAGCTGTTTTTT
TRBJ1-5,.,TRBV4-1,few,CASSQVGAGGQPQHF,TGCGCCAGCAGCCAAGTGGGGGCGGGAGGTCAGCCCCAGCATTTT
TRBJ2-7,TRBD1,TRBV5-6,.,CASSIGQGATAYYEQYF,TGTGCCAGCAGCATTGGACAGGGGGCGACAGCGTACTACGAGCAGTACTTC
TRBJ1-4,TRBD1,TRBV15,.,CATSRDRDRGEKLFF,TGTGCCACCAGCAGAGATCGGGACAGGGGAGAAAAACTGTTTTTT
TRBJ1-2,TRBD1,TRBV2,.,CASSGSGGSTAF,TGTGCCAGCAGTGGATCAGGGGGGAGTACGGCCTTC
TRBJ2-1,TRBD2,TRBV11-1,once,CASSLLSGKGGEQFF,TGTGCCAGCAGCTTATTGAGCGGGAAGGGTGGTGAGCAGTTCTTC
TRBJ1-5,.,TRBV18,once,CASSLDGSNQPQHF,TGTGCCAGCTCACTAGACGGTAGCAATCAGCCCCAGCATTTT
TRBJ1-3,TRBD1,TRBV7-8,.,CASSLGRQGHSGNTIYF,TGTGCCAGCAGCTTAGGGCGACAGGGACACTCTGGAAACACCATATATTTT
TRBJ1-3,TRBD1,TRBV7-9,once,CASESFSATGQEDTIYF,TGTGCCAGCGAATCCTTCTCCGCGACAGGGCAAGAAGACACCATATATTTT